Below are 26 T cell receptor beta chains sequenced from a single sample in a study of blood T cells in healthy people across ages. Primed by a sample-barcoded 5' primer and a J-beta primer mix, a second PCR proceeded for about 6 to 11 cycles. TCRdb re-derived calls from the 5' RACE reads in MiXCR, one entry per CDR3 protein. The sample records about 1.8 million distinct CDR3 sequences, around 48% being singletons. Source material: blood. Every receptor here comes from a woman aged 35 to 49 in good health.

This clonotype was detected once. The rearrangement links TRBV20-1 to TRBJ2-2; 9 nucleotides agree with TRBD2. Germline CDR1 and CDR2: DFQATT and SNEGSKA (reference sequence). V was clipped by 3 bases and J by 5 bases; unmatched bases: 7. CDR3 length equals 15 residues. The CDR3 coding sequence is TGCAGTGCTAGGAGCCCGAGCGGGGGGACCGGGGAGCTGTTTTTT. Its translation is CSARSPSGGTGELFF.

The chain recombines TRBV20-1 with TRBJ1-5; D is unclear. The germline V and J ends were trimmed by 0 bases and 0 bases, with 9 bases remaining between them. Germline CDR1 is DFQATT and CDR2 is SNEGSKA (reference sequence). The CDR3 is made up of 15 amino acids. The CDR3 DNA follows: TGCAGTGCTAGAGATTCGGATTATAGCAATCAGCCCCAGCATTTT. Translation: CSARDSDYSNQPQHF.

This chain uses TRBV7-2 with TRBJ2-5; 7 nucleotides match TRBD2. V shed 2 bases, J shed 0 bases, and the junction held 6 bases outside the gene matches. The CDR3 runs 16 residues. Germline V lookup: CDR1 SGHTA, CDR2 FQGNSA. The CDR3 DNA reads TGTGCCAGCAGCTTATTACTAGCGCCATACCAAGAGACCCAGTACTTC. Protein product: CASSLLLAPYQETQYF.

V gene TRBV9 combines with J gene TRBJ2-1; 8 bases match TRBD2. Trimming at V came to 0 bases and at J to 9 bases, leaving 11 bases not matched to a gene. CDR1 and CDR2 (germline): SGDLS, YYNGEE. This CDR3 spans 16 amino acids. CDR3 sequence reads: CASSVVAATGGTEQFF. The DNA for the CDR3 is TGTGCCAGCAGCGTAGTAGCTGCAACGGGGGGGACTGAGCAGTTCTTC.

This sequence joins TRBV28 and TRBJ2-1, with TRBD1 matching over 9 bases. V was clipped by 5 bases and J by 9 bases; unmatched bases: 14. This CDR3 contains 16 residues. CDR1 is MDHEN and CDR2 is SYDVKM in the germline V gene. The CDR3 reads CASSVESPGQGSEQFF. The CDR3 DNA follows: TGTGCCAGCAGTGTAGAATCCCCGGGACAGGGAAGTGAGCAGTTCTTC.

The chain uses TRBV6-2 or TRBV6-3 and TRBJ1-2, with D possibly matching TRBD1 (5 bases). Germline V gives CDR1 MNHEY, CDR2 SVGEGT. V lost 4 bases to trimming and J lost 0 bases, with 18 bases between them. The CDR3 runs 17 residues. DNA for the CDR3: TGTGCCAGCAGTTCGTTTCGGACAAATGCAGCTAACTATGGCTACACCTTC. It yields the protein CASSSFRTNAANYGYTF.

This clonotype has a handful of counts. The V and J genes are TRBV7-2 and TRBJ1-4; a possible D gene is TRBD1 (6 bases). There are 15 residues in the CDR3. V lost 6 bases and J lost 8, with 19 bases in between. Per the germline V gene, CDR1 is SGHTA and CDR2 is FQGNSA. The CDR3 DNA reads TGTGCCAGCAGTTGGCAGTCAGGGGTGGGGGAAAAACTGTTTTTT. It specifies CASSWQSGVGEKLFF.

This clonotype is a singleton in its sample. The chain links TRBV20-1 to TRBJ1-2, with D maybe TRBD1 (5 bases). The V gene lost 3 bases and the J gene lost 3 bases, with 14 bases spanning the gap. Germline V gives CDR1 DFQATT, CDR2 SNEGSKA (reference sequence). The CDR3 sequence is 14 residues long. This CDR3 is CSARGDGGYYGYTF. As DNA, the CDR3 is TGCAGTGCTAGGGGGGACGGGGGGTACTATGGCTACACCTTC.

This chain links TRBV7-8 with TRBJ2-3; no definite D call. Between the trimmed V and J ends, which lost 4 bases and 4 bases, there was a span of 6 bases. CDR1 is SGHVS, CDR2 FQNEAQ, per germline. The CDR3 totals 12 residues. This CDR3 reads CASSSVPDTQYF. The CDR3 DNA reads TGTGCCAGCAGCTCTGTCCCAGATACGCAGTATTTT. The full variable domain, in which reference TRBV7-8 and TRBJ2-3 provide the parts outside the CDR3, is GAGVSQSPRYKVAKRGQDVALRCDPISGHVSLFWYQQALGQGPEFLTYFQNEAQLDKSGLPSDRFFAERPEGSVSTLKIQRTQQEDSAVYLCASSSVPDTQYFGPGTRLTVL.

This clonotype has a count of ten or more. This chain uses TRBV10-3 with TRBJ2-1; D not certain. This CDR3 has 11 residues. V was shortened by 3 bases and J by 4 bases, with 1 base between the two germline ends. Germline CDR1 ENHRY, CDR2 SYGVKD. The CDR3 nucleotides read TGTGCCATCAGTGATTACAATGAGCAGTTCTTC. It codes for CAISDYNEQFF.

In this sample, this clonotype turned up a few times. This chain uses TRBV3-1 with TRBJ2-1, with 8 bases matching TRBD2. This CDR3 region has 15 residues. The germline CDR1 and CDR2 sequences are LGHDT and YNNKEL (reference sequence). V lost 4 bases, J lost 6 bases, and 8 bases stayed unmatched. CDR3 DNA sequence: TGTGCCAGCAGCCCCCGGGTAGCGGGACCCAATGAGCAGTTCTTC. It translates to CASSPRVAGPNEQFF.

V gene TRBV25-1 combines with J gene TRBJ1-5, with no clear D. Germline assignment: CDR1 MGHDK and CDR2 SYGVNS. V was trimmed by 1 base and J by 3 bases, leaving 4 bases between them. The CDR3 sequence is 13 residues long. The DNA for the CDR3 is TGTGCCAGCAGTGAATCTTTCAATCAGCCCCAGCATTTT. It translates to CASSESFNQPQHF.

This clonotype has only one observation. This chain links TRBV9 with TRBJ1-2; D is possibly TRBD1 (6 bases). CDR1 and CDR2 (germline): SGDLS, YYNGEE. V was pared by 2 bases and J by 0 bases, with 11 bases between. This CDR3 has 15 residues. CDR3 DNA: TGTGCCAGCAGCGTGGGGGGGCCCTCTAACTATGGCTACACCTTC. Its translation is CASSVGGPSNYGYTF. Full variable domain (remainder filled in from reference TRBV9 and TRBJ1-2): DSGVTQTPKHLITATGQRVTLRCSPRSGDLSVYWYQQSLDQGLQFLIQYYNGEERAKGNILERFSAQQFPDLHSELNLSSLELGDSALYFCASSVGGPSNYGYTFGSGTRLTVV.

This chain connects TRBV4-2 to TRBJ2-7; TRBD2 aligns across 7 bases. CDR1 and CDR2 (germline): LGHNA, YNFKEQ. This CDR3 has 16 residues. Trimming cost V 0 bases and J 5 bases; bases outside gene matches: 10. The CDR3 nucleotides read TGTGCCAGCAGCCAAGACCATGCGGGACTACGGGACGAGCAGTACTTC. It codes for CASSQDHAGLRDEQYF.

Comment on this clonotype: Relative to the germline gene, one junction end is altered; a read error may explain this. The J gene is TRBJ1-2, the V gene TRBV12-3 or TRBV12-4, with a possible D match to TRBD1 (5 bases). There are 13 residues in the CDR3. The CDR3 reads CVSSLEGTTGYTF. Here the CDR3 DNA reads TGTGTCAGCAGTTTAGAGGGGACCACTGGCTACACCTTC.

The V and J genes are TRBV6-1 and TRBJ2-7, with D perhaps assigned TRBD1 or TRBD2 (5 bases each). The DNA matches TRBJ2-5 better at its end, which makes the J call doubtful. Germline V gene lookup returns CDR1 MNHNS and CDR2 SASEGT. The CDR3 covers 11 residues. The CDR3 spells CASSDGGTQYF. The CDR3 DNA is TGTGCCAGCAGTGATGGGGGGACCCAGTACTTC.

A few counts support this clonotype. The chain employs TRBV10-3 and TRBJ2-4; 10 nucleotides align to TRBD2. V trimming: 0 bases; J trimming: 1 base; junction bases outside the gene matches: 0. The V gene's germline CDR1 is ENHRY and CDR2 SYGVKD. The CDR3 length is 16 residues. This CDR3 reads CAISESGLAAKNIQYF. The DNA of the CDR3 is TGTGCCATCAGTGAGTCGGGACTAGCGGCCAAAAACATTCAGTACTTC.

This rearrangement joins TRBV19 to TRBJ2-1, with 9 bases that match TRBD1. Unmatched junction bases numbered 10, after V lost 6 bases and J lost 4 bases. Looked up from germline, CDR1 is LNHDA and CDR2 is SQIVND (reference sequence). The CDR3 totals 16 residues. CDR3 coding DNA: TGTGCCAGTAGGAAACAGGGGGCGGGGAAATACAATGAGCAGTTCTTC. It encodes CASRKQGAGKYNEQFF.

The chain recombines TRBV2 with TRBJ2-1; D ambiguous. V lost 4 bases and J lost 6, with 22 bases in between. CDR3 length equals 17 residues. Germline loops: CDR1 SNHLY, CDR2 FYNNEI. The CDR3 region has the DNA TGTGCCAGCAGTGTTCGGGCCGTCCGATCCACCGGCAATGAGCAGTTCTTC. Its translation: CASSVRAVRSTGNEQFF.

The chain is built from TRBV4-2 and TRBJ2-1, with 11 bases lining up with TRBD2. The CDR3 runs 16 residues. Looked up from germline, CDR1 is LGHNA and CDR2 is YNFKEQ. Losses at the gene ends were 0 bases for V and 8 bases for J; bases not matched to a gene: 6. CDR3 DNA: TGTGCCAGCAGCCAAGAGGTAGCGGGGGGGAACGATGAGCAGTTCTTC. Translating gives CASSQEVAGGNDEQFF.

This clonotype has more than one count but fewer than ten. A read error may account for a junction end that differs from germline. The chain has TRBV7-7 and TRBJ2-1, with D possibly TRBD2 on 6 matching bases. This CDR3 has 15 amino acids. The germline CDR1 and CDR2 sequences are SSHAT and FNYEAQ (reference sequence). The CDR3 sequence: CASSLEGGVGNEQFF. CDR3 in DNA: TGTGCTAGCAGCTTAGAAGGCGGGGTGGGAAATGAGCAGTTCTTC. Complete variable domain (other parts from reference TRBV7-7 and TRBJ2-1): GAGVSQSPRYKVTKRGQDVTLRCDPISSHATLYWYQQALGQGPEFLTYFNYEAQPDKSGLPSDRFSAERPEGSISTLTIQRTEQRDSAMYRCASSLEGGVGNEQFFGPGTRLTVL.

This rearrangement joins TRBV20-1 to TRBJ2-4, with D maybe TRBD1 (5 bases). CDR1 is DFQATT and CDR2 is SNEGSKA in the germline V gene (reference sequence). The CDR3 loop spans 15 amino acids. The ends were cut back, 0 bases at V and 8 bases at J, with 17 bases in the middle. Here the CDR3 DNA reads TGCAGTGCTAGAGATCCCAGGGCCCCGAAGGACATTCAGTACTTC. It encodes CSARDPRAPKDIQYF.

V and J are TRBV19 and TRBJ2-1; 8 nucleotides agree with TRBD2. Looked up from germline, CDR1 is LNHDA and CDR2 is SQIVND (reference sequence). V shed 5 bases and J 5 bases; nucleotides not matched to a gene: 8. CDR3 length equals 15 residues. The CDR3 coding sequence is TGTGCCAGTAGTGTGGCGGGGGGCCCCCACAATGAGCAGTTCTTC. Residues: CASSVAGGPHNEQFF.

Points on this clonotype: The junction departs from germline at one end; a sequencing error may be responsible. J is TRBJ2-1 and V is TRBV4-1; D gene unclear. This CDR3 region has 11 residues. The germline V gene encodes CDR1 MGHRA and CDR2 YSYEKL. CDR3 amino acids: CASSHHNERFF. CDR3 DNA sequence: TGCGCCAGCAGCCACCACAATGAGCGGTTCTTC.

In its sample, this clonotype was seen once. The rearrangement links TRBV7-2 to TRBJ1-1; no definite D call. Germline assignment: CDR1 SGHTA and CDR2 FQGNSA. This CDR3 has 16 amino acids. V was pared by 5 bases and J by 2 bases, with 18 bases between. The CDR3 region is CASSLGSATDNTEAFF. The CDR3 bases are TGTGCCAGCAGCCTGGGGTCAGCGACTGACAACACTGAAGCTTTCTTT. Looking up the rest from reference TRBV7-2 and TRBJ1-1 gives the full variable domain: GAGVSQSPSNKVTEKGKDVELRCDPISGHTALYWYRQSLGQGLEFLIYFQGNSAPDKSGLPSDRFSAERTGGSVSTLTIQRTQQEDSAVYLCASSLGSATDNTEAFFGQGTRLTVV.

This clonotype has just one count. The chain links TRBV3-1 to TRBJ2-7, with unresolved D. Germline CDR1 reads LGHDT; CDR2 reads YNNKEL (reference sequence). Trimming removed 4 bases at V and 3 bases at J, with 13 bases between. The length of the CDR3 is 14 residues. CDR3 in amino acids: CASSPRHPYYEQYF. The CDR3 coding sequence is TGTGCCAGCAGCCCAAGGCACCCGTACTACGAGCAGTACTTC.